A selection of T cell receptor beta chains follows, all from one sample in a study of T cell repertoires in cytomegalovirus infection. A single record per CDR3 protein comes from TCRdb applying MiXCR to the reads. Among a few hundred thousand distinct CDR3 sequences listed, approximately 13% were seen once. What was sequenced was PBMCs. The receptors originated from a human donor in good health (CMV status not recorded). Some clones in this sample may be carry-over from other donors' samples. Both conserved end residues are part of each CDR3. Each record gives: CDR3 protein, CDR3 DNA, clone size, J gene, V gene, D gene. The D gene is left open where the match is weak. Only some rows state a clone size, as once, few, many or a class for expanded clones.

CDR3: CASSLSGTQYEQYF; DNA: TGTGCCAGCAGCTTATCCGGGACACAATACGAGCAGTACTTC; size: many; J: TRBJ2-7; V: TRBV7-6; D: -
CDR3: CASSLYLGAPATGELFF; DNA: TGTGCCAGCAGCTTATATTTGGGAGCACCCGCCACCGGGGAGCTGTTTTTT; size: many; J: TRBJ2-2; V: TRBV7-2; D: -
CDR3: CASSFAGEQETQYF; DNA: TGTGCCAGCAGCTTCGCAGGGGAACAAGAGACCCAGTACTTC; size: many; J: TRBJ2-5; V: TRBV7-9; D: -
CDR3: CASSFIPGTGGAGTEAFF; DNA: TGTGCCAGCAGTTTCATTCCCGGGACAGGGGGCGCTGGCACTGAAGCTTTCTTT; size: -; J: TRBJ1-1; V: TRBV28; D: TRBD1
CDR3: CASSLEIQGDTEAFF; DNA: TGTGCCAGCAGCTTAGAAATACAGGGGGACACTGAAGCTTTCTTT; size: many; J: TRBJ1-1; V: TRBV7-2; D: TRBD1
CDR3: CASSLGESTGETQYF; DNA: TGTGCCAGCAGCTTGGGCGAGTCGACGGGAGAGACCCAGTACTTC; size: few; J: TRBJ2-5; V: TRBV5-8; D: -
CDR3: CSVGADFYEQYF; DNA: TGCAGCGTTGGGGCGGATTTCTACGAGCAGTACTTC; size: few; J: TRBJ2-7; V: TRBV29-1; D: -
CDR3: CASSECRDRGTRLPEAFF; DNA: TGTGCCAGCAGTGAATGTCGGGACAGGGGGACTCGGCTTCCTGAAGCTTTCTTT; size: few; J: TRBJ1-1; V: TRBV25-1; D: TRBD1
CDR3: CSVVQGLRAFF; DNA: TGCAGCGTTGTGCAGGGTTTACGAGCTTTCTTT; size: -; J: TRBJ1-1; V: TRBV29-1; D: -
CDR3: CAISVLRTSANTGELFF; DNA: TGTGCCATCAGTGTCCTCCGGACTAGCGCGAACACCGGGGAGCTGTTTTTT; size: few; J: TRBJ2-2; V: TRBV10-3; D: TRBD2
CDR3: CASSWQPLYNEQFF; DNA: TGTGCCAGCAGCTGGCAGCCCCTTTACAATGAGCAGTTCTTC; size: many; J: TRBJ2-1; V: TRBV11-2; D: -
CDR3: CSATRGNQPQHF; DNA: TGCAGTGCTACTCGGGGGAATCAGCCCCAGCATTTT; size: -; J: TRBJ1-5; V: TRBV20-1; D: -
CDR3: CSATRGVMGGELFF; DNA: TGCAGTGCCACGCGGGGGGTGATGGGCGGGGAGCTGTTTTTT; size: many; J: TRBJ2-2; V: TRBV20-1; D: TRBD2
CDR3: CASSLRGRRDRGTGTEAFF; DNA: TGTGCCAGCAGCTTAAGAGGACGGCGGGACAGGGGGACCGGAACTGAAGCTTTCTTT; size: few; J: TRBJ1-1; V: TRBV7-3; D: TRBD1
CDR3: CASSQTGADTQYF; DNA: TGTGCCAGCTCTCAGACGGGGGCAGATACGCAGTATTTT; size: many; J: TRBJ2-3; V: TRBV7-9; D: -
CDR3: CATSRVLAGPGADTQYF; DNA: TGTGCCACCAGCAGAGTTCTAGCGGGCCCTGGGGCAGATACGCAGTATTTT; size: few; J: TRBJ2-3; V: TRBV15; D: TRBD2
CDR3: CASSSPPWGQPQHF; DNA: TGTGCCAGCAGTTCGCCTCCTTGGGGTCAGCCCCAGCATTTT; size: -; J: TRBJ1-5; V: TRBV6-2/TRBV6-3; D: -
CDR3: CSAQGVAANTDTQYF; DNA: TGCAGCGCCCAAGGGGTTGCAGCGAACACAGATACGCAGTATTTT; size: -; J: TRBJ2-3; V: TRBV29-1; D: -
CDR3: CASGLAGDHPPYEQYF; DNA: TGTGCCAGCGGGTTAGCGGGAGACCACCCCCCCTACGAGCAGTACTTC; size: once; J: TRBJ2-7; V: TRBV28; D: TRBD2
CDR3: CASSLKGGYEQYF; DNA: TGTGCCAGCAGCTTGAAGGGGGGCTACGAGCAGTACTTC; size: -; J: TRBJ2-7; V: TRBV5-4; D: -
CDR3: CASSYSPSGSYEQYF; DNA: TGTGCCAGCAGTTACTCGCCTAGCGGGAGTTACGAGCAGTACTTC; size: many; J: TRBJ2-7; V: TRBV6-5; D: TRBD2
CDR3: CASSSDGTDTQYF; DNA: TGTGCCAGCAGCTCAGACGGGACAGATACGCAGTATTTT; size: many; J: TRBJ2-3; V: TRBV7-8; D: -
CDR3: CAISDPGSEREQYF; DNA: TGTGCCATCAGTGACCCCGGGTCAGAGCGTGAGCAGTACTTC; size: -; J: TRBJ2-7; V: TRBV10-3; D: -
CDR3: CASSLASQTQYF; DNA: TGTGCCAGCAGCTTAGCGTCGCAGACCCAGTACTTC; size: many; J: TRBJ2-5; V: TRBV7-2; D: -